This T cell receptor (beta chain) came from a study of T cell changes during pregnancy in multiple sclerosis. The data were produced by immunoSEQ multiplex PCR, yet TCRdb's version contains in-frame clones alone and is incomplete. Here the sample spans 40,000 to 45,000 clones, around 92% being singletons. With 5 bases clipped from V and 8 bases from J, the junction kept 4 bases outside the gene matches. The CDR3 is 13 amino acids. Looked up from germline, CDR1 is SGHNT and CDR2 is YYREEE (reference sequence). V gene TRBV5-4 combines with J gene TRBJ2-4; 10 nucleotides agree with TRBD2. The sample consisted of CD4+ T cells from peripheral blood mononuclear cells, taken in the third trimester of pregnancy. The TCR originated in a female donor with multiple sclerosis, enrolled in a pregnancy study. This CDR3 is CASRGTSEDIQYF. The CDR3 nucleotides are TGTGCCAGCAGGGGGACTAGCGAGGACATTCAGTACTTC.